The next 13 T cell receptor beta chains were all read from a single sample in a study of high-grade serous ovarian cancer treatment subgroups. Repertoires were generated with immunoSEQ multiplex PCR, while TCRdb's copy carries only in-frame clones and drops some. The data contain 4,500 or so clones, around 70% of them singletons. Tumor tissue was taken before any definitive surgery or chemotherapy was given. Sequenced: tumor tissue. Receptor source: a human donor with high-grade serous ovarian cancer.

The chain carries TRBV30 and TRBJ1-2; D is unresolved. V was clipped by 0 bases and J by 8 bases, with 13 bases between them. Per the germline V gene, CDR1 is GTSNPN and CDR2 is SVGIG (reference sequence). The CDR3 length is 13 residues. The CDR3 reads CAWSVTMGGGYTF. The CDR3 region has the DNA TGTGCCTGGAGTGTTACCATGGGCGGAGGCTACACCTTC.

The chain recombines TRBV11-3 with TRBJ2-1; the D gene could be TRBD1 or TRBD2 (5 bases each). Trimming removed 6 bases from V and 9 bases from J, with 12 bases in between. The CDR3 loop spans 12 amino acids. Germline V gene data show CDR1 as SGHNT and CDR2 as YENEEA. CDR3 sequence reads: CASRDLGPEQFF. Written as DNA, the CDR3 is TGTGCCAGCAGGGACTTGGGGCCTGAGCAGTTCTTC.

The chain has TRBV30 and TRBJ1-2, with 10 bases that match TRBD1. V dropped 0 bases and J dropped 8; count of bases not matched to a gene: 3. CDR1 is GTSNPN, CDR2 SVGIG, per germline (reference sequence). CDR3 length equals 13 residues. CDR3 in DNA: TGTGCCTGGAGTGTAGGGGACAGGGGAGGCTACACCTTC. Its protein is CAWSVGDRGGYTF.

This chain connects TRBV4-3 to TRBJ1-1; no firm D call. V was shortened by 3 bases and J by 6 bases, with 14 bases between the two germline ends. The CDR3 length is 14 residues. Germline CDR1 is LGHNA and CDR2 is YSLEER. The CDR3 coding sequence is TGCGCCAGCAGCCAGGTGAAGGAACGGGCTGAAGCTTTCTTT. It specifies CASSQVKERAEAFF.

This chain joins TRBV10-3 and TRBJ2-3; D uncertain. Germline loops: CDR1 ENHRY, CDR2 SYGVKD. The CDR3 runs to 13 residues. Trimming cost V 10 bases and J 0 bases, with 11 bases left between them. The CDR3 nucleotides are TGTGCCACCAAATGGCGTAGCACAGATACGCAGTATTTT. Amino acid sequence: CATKWRSTDTQYF.

The chain has TRBV7-2 and TRBJ2-3; D remains unclear. Trimming shortened V by 3 bases and J by 2 bases, and 3 bases separated the two germline ends. Germline CDR1 SGHTA, CDR2 FQGNSA. The CDR3 covers 12 residues. The CDR3 protein is CASSLYTDTQYF. In DNA form, the CDR3 reads TGTGCCAGCAGCTTGTACACAGATACGCAGTATTTT.

This rearrangement joins TRBV10-1 to TRBJ1-3; tentative D call: TRBD1 (5 bases). Germline assignment: CDR1 WNHNN and CDR2 SYGVQD (reference sequence). This CDR3 has 17 residues. Between the trimmed V and J ends, which lost 2 bases and 0 bases, there was a span of 14 bases. The CDR3, as DNA: TGCGCCAGCAGTGAGAGGGGTGAAACGTTCTCTGGAAACACCATATATTTT. It encodes CASSERGETFSGNTIYF.

This clone appeared a few times. The chain employs TRBV6-1 and TRBJ1-4; 8 nucleotides match TRBD1. Germline assignment: CDR1 MNHNS and CDR2 SASEGT. This CDR3 has 14 residues. The ends lost 3 bases at V and 8 bases at J; junction bases unmatched: 5. The CDR3 here is CASSDMDRDEKLFF. CDR3 DNA sequence: TGTGCCAGCAGTGATATGGACAGGGACGAAAAACTGTTTTTT.

The CDR3 DNA reads TGTGCCATCACCGCTAGCGAGAGCTCCTACAATGAGCAGTTCTTC. Protein product: CAITASESSYNEQFF. The gene calls are TRBV10-3 and TRBJ2-1; TRBD2 is a possible D gene (6 bases). Germline assignment: CDR1 ENHRY and CDR2 SYGVKD. With 7 bases removed from V and 0 bases from J, the gap between germline ends came to 13 bases. The CDR3 has 15 amino acids.

The chain carries TRBV4-1 and TRBJ2-1; TRBD2 agrees at 8 bases. Per germline, CDR1 MGHRA and CDR2 YSYEKL. Trimming cost V 0 bases and J 9 bases; bases outside gene matches: 7. This CDR3 is built from 15 residues. DNA for the CDR3: TGCGCCAGCAGCCAAGAGACGGGGGGGCCGCCTGAGCAGTTCTTC. It yields the protein CASSQETGGPPEQFF.

The V call is TRBV6-1, the J call TRBJ1-2, with TRBD1 matching over 7 bases. Germline-derived CDR1 and CDR2 are MNHNS and SASEGT. The trim removed 2 bases at V and 7 bases at J, leaving 13 bases unmatched. The CDR3 spans 16 residues. The CDR3 here is CASSERQGGVSSGYTF. The CDR3 nucleotides are TGTGCCAGCAGTGAACGACAGGGAGGAGTATCGAGTGGCTACACCTTC.

The sample holds a few counts of this clone. The CDR3 is CASSRGVAGDGETQYF. CDR3 nucleotides: TGTGCCAGTAGCCGTGGAGTAGCGGGGGATGGGGAGACCCAGTACTTC. The rearrangement links TRBV19 to TRBJ2-5; TRBD2 matches at 9 bases. V shed 6 bases and J 5 bases; nucleotides not matched to a gene: 13. CDR3 length equals 16 residues. The germline gives CDR1 LNHDA, CDR2 SQIVND (reference sequence).

V and J are TRBV10-1 and TRBJ1-5; unclear D gene. This CDR3 comprises 13 residues. Germline V gives CDR1 WNHNN, CDR2 SYGVQD (reference sequence). V was clipped by 5 bases and J by 7 bases, with 12 bases between them. Here the CDR3 reads CASSLGVGQPQHF. DNA of the CDR3: TGCGCCAGCAGTCTCGGGGTAGGGCAGCCCCAGCATTTT.